The 10 T cell receptor beta chains presented below share a single source sample, sequenced in a study of blood T cell repertoires in COVID-19. Profiled with immunoSEQ multiplex PCR; TCRdb holds only in-frame clones, not every one. The top ten clones hold 3% to 4% of a sample with 90,000 or so clones, approximately 91% of them seen once. Source material: peripheral blood. Source of these receptors: a woman in her 70s with acute or convalescent COVID-19.

This clone was found once. The chain is built from TRBV7-9 and TRBJ2-3; 7 bases match TRBD2. V lost 3 bases, J lost 0 bases, and 3 bases stayed unmatched. The CDR3 consists of 15 residues. CDR1 and CDR2 from the germline V gene are SEHNR and FQNEAQ (reference sequence). This CDR3 is CASSFQGGSTDTQYF. DNA for the CDR3: TGTGCCAGCAGCTTCCAGGGAGGGAGCACAGATACGCAGTATTTT. Complete variable domain (other parts from reference TRBV7-9 and TRBJ2-3): DTGVSQNPRHKITKRGQNVTFRCDPISEHNRLYWYRQTLGQGPEFLTYFQNEAQLEKSRLLSDRFSAERPKGSFSTLEIQRTEQGDSAMYLCASSFQGGSTDTQYFGPGTRLTVL.

J is TRBJ1-1 and V is TRBV7-8, with TRBD1 identical over 8 bases. V lost 7 bases, J lost 3 bases, and 13 bases stayed unmatched. This CDR3 has 16 residues. Germline V lookup: CDR1 SGHVS, CDR2 FQNEAQ. The CDR3 DNA sequence: TGTGCCAGCAAGCCCACCCCAGGGGGCAGGCACACTGAAGCTTTCTTT. Protein: CASKPTPGGRHTEAFF.

Only one count was recorded for this clone. The V and J genes are TRBV28 and TRBJ2-7, with 9 bases fitting TRBD2. In germline, CDR1 is MDHEN, CDR2 SYDVKM. The V and J ends lost 3 bases and 0 bases, in that order; junction bases with no gene match: 12. This CDR3 has 18 amino acids. CDR3 nucleotides: TGTGCCAGCAGTTTTCTTGTCTCGCTAGCGGGATCCTCCTACGAGCAGTACTTC. Its protein is CASSFLVSLAGSSYEQYF.

J is TRBJ1-3 and V is TRBV28, with D perhaps matching TRBD1 (5 bases). Germline V lookup: CDR1 MDHEN, CDR2 SYDVKM. Trimming removed 3 bases at V and 0 bases at J, with 12 bases between. The CDR3 length is 16 residues. CDR3 nucleotides: TGTGCCAGCAGTTTGCTACTCGGGGGCTCTGGAAACACCATATATTTT. It translates to CASSLLLGGSGNTIYF.

The chain uses TRBV5-5 and TRBJ1-3; 9 bases align to TRBD1. Germline-derived CDR1 and CDR2 are SGHKS and YYEKEE (reference sequence). After removal of 1 base from V and 0 bases from J, the junction contained 5 bases not matched to a gene. CDR3 size: 17 residues. The CDR3 spells CASSLTGGFISGNTIYF. Written as DNA, the CDR3 is TGTGCCAGCAGCTTGACAGGGGGCTTTATCTCTGGAAACACCATATATTTT.

This chain joins TRBV4-1 and TRBJ1-5, with no clear D. Germline V lookup: CDR1 MGHRA, CDR2 YSYEKL. The CDR3 contains 14 residues. Trimming shortened V by 1 base and J by 6 bases, and 10 bases separated the two germline ends. This chain's CDR3 is CASSQVEDAQPQHF. The CDR3 nucleotides are TGCGCCAGCAGCCAAGTGGAGGACGCTCAGCCCCAGCATTTT.

This clone was recorded only once. The chain has TRBV6-5 and TRBJ2-2; 7 positions match TRBD1. V shed 4 bases, J shed 2 bases, and the junction held 4 bases outside the gene matches. This CDR3 is built from 15 residues. CDR1 and CDR2 (germline): MNHEY, SVGAGI. This CDR3 reads CASSFRDRNTGELFF. The CDR3 coding sequence is TGTGCCAGCAGTTTCCGGGACAGAAACACCGGGGAGCTGTTTTTT.

The chain couples TRBV7-6 to TRBJ2-1; TRBD2 matches at 8 bases. The V segment lost 4 bases and the J segment 4 bases; nucleotides outside the gene matches: 9. This CDR3 is 16 amino acids long. Per germline, CDR1 SGHVS and CDR2 FNYEAQ. In DNA form, the CDR3 reads TGTGCCAGCAGCTCGACGGGACTAGTATCATACAATGAGCAGTTCTTC. It codes for CASSSTGLVSYNEQFF.

The gene calls are TRBV4-2 and TRBJ2-7, with D possibly being TRBD2 (5 bases). V dropped 0 bases and J dropped 2 bases, with 14 bases sitting between them. The CDR3 runs to 16 residues. Germline V lookup: CDR1 LGHNA, CDR2 YNFKEQ. This CDR3 is CASSQDLGGSAYEQYF. CDR3 sequence (DNA): TGTGCCAGCAGCCAAGATTTAGGCGGGTCGGCCTACGAGCAGTACTTC.

The J gene is TRBJ1-4, the V gene TRBV12-3 or TRBV12-4, with D unresolved. Trimming cost V 5 bases and J 13 bases, with 5 bases left between them. The CDR3 runs to 9 residues. The CDR3 DNA sequence: TGTGCCAGCAGTCCTATACTGTTTTTT. As protein: CASSPILFF.